This T cell receptor (beta chain) is from a study of shared clonotypes between healthy human individuals. Across the whole study: Donors, aged 18 to 49, were two women and three men.

Deep level was the assay's run setting. It was on ten immunoSEQ deep assay plates that unsorted PBMC DNA was sequenced. TCRdb's table, derived via immunoSEQ multiplex PCR, lists solely in-frame clones and lacks some. This table has around 430,000 clones, about 85% appearing once. CDR3 length: 13 residues. The germline CDR1 and CDR2 sequences are ENHRY and SYGVKD. V shed 2 bases and J shed 0 bases, with 4 bases lying between them. The donors were adults (healthy and HIV-negative) with no recent acute infections or vaccinations. The clonotype comes from a woman aged 40 to 55 in good health. Some clones in this sample may be carry-over from other donors' samples. The chain employs TRBV10-3 and TRBJ1-1; no clear D. Sequencing was done on a sample of PBMCs. In nucleotides, the CDR3 is TGTGCCATCAGTGAGACTTTGAACACTGAAGCTTTCTTT. This encodes CAISETLNTEAFF.